Listed below are T cell receptor beta chains from one sample, sequenced in a study of cytomegalovirus exposure and HLA in healthy donors. Clones were sequenced by immunoSEQ multiplex PCR, and TCRdb holds only the in-frame ones, with some missing. The profile shows roughly 140,000 clones, about 80% of them singletons. The sample was PBMCs. These receptors originate from a man in his forties in good health and CMV-seropositive. CDR3s include the opening cysteine and the closing phenylalanine or tryptophan. A D gene is named only where the DNA matches it firmly. Size is stated for part of the rows, as once, few or many counts, or as a class when the clone is expanded.

length	size	V	J	D	DNA	CDR3
15	-	TRBV7-9	TRBJ1-3	TRBD1	TGTGCCAGCAGCACTGGACAGGGGGCTGGAAACACCATATATTTT	CASSTGQGAGNTIYF
17	few	TRBV4-3	TRBJ1-5	-	TGCGCCAGCAGCCAAGATCCTCAGGGGAGAGGAGATCAGCCCCAGCATTTT	CASSQDPQGRGDQPQHF
16	few	TRBV4-1	TRBJ1-6	TRBD1	TGCGCCAGCAGCCAACTTAGCGGCCAGGGGGCTTCACCCCTCCACTTT	CASSQLSGQGASPLHF
15	once	TRBV7-9	TRBJ2-1	TRBD2	TGTGCCAGCACGTCAGCGGGGGGGCTTTTCCATGAGCAGTTCTTC	CASTSAGGLFHEQFF
14	few	TRBV5-1	TRBJ2-3	-	TGCGCCAGCAGCTTGGGACGAAGCGGAGATACGCAGTATTTT	CASSLGRSGDTQYF
15	few	TRBV4-3	TRBJ1-2	TRBD1	TGCGCCAGCAGCCAAGGGACAGGGGGCGTTTATGGCTACACCTTC	CASSQGTGGVYGYTF
14	few	TRBV29-1	TRBJ2-6	TRBD1	TGCAGCGCCCGGACAGGGATTGGGGCCAACGTCCTGACTTTC	CSARTGIGANVLTF
14	-	TRBV30	TRBJ1-3	-	TGTGCCTGGAGTGTGGGCTTAACTGGAAACACCATATATTTT	CAWSVGLTGNTIYF
13	-	TRBV5-1	TRBJ2-5	-	TGCGCCAGCAGCTTGAACATGGAAGAGACCCAGTACTTC	CASSLNMEETQYF
15	-	TRBV19	TRBJ1-1	-	TGTGCCAGTAGTATGCCCTCGGGACACGGAGCCGGGGCTTTCTTT	CASSMPSGHGAGAFF
16	-	TRBV27	TRBJ1-2	TRBD1	TGTGCCAGCAGTTTAAAATCGGGACAGTTGTATAAGAGCTACACCTTC	CASSLKSGQLYKSYTF
15	-	TRBV7-9	TRBJ1-2	TRBD1	TGTGCCAGCAGCGACCCACCGGGACAGGGGGTTGGCTACACCTTC	CASSDPPGQGVGYTF
15	-	TRBV5-1	TRBJ1-4	TRBD1	TGCGCCAGCAGCCAACCGGGACAGACTAATGAAAAACTGTTTTTT	CASSQPGQTNEKLFF
14	-	TRBV5-1	TRBJ1-3	-	TGCGCCAGCAGCTTGGCCGGGTATGGAAACACCATATATTTT	CASSLAGYGNTIYF
10	-	TRBV6-5	TRBJ1-2	-	TGTGCCAGCAGGGGGGGAGGCTACACCTTC	CASRGGGYTF
14	-	TRBV19	TRBJ2-5	-	TGTGCCAGGTTGACACGAAGCTTCCAAGAGACCCAGTACTTC	CARLTRSFQETQYF
14	-	TRBV15	TRBJ2-7	TRBD1	TGTGCCACCAGCAGAGGGGACAGGGTTTACGAGCAGTACTTC	CATSRGDRVYEQYF
14	-	TRBV18	TRBJ2-5	TRBD1	TGTGCCAGCTCACCACTCAGGGGGCAAGAGACCCAGTACTTC	CASSPLRGQETQYF
15	-	TRBV9	TRBJ2-7	TRBD1	TGTGCCAGCAGCGTAGGAGCGTGGGACAGCTACGAGCAGTACTTC	CASSVGAWDSYEQYF
13	-	TRBV11-2	TRBJ2-7	TRBD1	TGTGCCAGCAGCCTGGGACAGGGGACCGAGCAGTACTTC	CASSLGQGTEQYF
15	-	TRBV7-3	TRBJ1-3	TRBD1	TGTGCCAGCAGCTCGGGACAGGGGACGGGAAACACCATATATTTT	CASSSGQGTGNTIYF
13	-	TRBV28	TRBJ2-7	TRBD1	TGTGCCACTTCCGGACAGGGATTCTACGAGCAGTACTTC	CATSGQGFYEQYF
15	-	TRBV5-1	TRBJ1-2	-	TGCGCCAGCAGCCCCTCAGGGCCGACTAACTATGGCTACACCTTC	CASSPSGPTNYGYTF
16	-	TRBV13	TRBJ2-7	TRBD2	TGTGCCAGCAGCACCAGGACTAGCGGGAGTTCCTACGAGCAGTACTTC	CASSTRTSGSSYEQYF
13	-	TRBV5-4	TRBJ2-7	TRBD2	TGTGCCATTGGACTAGCGGGGTCCTACGAGCAGTACTTC	CAIGLAGSYEQYF
13	once	TRBV5-1	TRBJ1-1	-	TGCGCCAGCAGCTTGCAGGAGGGTACTGAAGCTTTCTTT	CASSLQEGTEAFF
14	-	TRBV7-9	TRBJ1-2	-	TGTGCCAGCAGCTTAGACAGGAGAAATCATGGCTACACCTTC	CASSLDRRNHGYTF
14	-	TRBV29-1	TRBJ2-3	TRBD2	TGCAGCGTTGCGACTAGCGGGAGAACAGATACGCAGTATTTT	CSVATSGRTDTQYF
18	-	TRBV7-9	TRBJ2-1	-	TGTGCCAGCAGCTCACGGGACAAGCCGCTTTATCAAGCGTATGAGCAGTTCTTC	CASSSRDKPLYQAYEQFF
14	-	TRBV27	TRBJ2-5	-	TGTGCCAGCAGATATGGAAAGGGACTGGAGACCCAGTACTTC	CASRYGKGLETQYF
15	-	TRBV5-1	TRBJ1-1	TRBD1	TGCGCCAGCAGCTTGGGCCCGGACAGGGTTACTGAAGCTTTCTTT	CASSLGPDRVTEAFF
13	-	TRBV2	TRBJ1-3	TRBD1	TGTGCCAGCAGCCGGGACAGGGCCGACACCATATATTTT	CASSRDRADTIYF